What follows are 27 T cell receptor beta chains derived from one specimen sequenced in a study of tumor-infiltrating lymphocytes in primary liver carcinoma (dated by TCRdb to the late 2010s). TCRdb shows the sequencer as Illumina HiSeq 2500. Starting from 450 to 500 ng total RNA, TCRbeta-specific cDNA was produced by reverse transcription with a constant-region primer and ProtoScript II reverse transcriptase. The TCRbeta libraries were prepared through three rounds of nested multiplex PCR following a slightly modified ARM-PCR procedure. Each of the first two PCR rounds ran for approximately 10 cycles and used multiplex TRBV1-TRBV30 forward primers together with a Cbeta reverse primer. TCRdb reworked the public reads: Q25 trimming with fastp, MiXCR clone assembly, productive beta chains retained. One record per CDR3 amino acid sequence lists the most common genes and DNA. A total of approximately 330,000 distinct CDR3 sequences appear in this sample, 65% of them only once. 6.5% of the sample is held by the ten biggest clonotypes.

Blood RNA was extracted from unsorted whole blood with TRIzol reagent; germline DNA came from the DNeasy Blood & Tissue kit. Sequenced sample: peripheral blood. The origin of the receptors is a man aged 35 to 55 with primary liver carcinoma and hepatitis B virus infection.

Notes on this clonotype: One end of the junction fails to match germline, which may point to a read error. The chain has TRBV11-2 and TRBJ2-7; possible D gene TRBD2, 6 bases. The CDR3 sequence is 13 residues long. Germline V gives CDR1 SGHAT, CDR2 FQNNGV. CDR3 amino acids: CASRSTPVTGECF. The CDR3 DNA sequence: TGTGCTAGCAGATCCACCCCCGTAACGGGAGAGTGCTTC. Together with reference TRBV11-2 and TRBJ2-7, the CDR3 gives the full variable domain: EAGVAQSPRYKIIEKRQSVAFWCNPISGHATLYWYQQILGQGPKLLIQFQNNGVVDDSQLPKDRFSAERLKGVDSTLKIQPAKLEDSAVYLCASRSTPVTGECFGPGTRLTVT.

In the case of this clonotype: A junction boundary mismatches the germline segment, possibly from a read error. The rearrangement joins TRBV11-1 to TRBJ2-3; 10 nucleotides match TRBD2. Germline V gene lookup returns CDR1 SGHAT and CDR2 FQDESV (reference sequence). The CDR3 extends over 15 amino acids. CDR3 amino acids: CVSSLAGGSTDTQYF. As DNA, the CDR3 is TGTGTCAGCAGCTTAGCGGGAGGAAGCACAGATACGCAGTATTTT.

With regard to this clonotype: This sequence may be a read error, since a much larger clone differs from it by one base. This chain connects TRBV12-3 or TRBV12-4 to TRBJ1-1; D not certain. This CDR3 is 14 amino acids long. V shed 0 bases and J shed 4 bases, with 9 bases lying between them. This chain's CDR3 is CASSLALVSTEAFF. In DNA form, the CDR3 reads TGTGCCAGCAGTTTAGCGTTGGTGAGCACTGAAGCTTTCTTT.

As to this clonotype: With a much larger clone just one base away, this may be a read error. The chain carries TRBV6-6 and TRBJ1-1; D unclear. CDR1 is MNHNY and CDR2 is SVGAGI in the germline V gene (reference sequence). The CDR3 covers 15 residues. Between the trimmed V and J ends, which lost 4 bases and 0 bases, there was a span of 12 bases. This CDR3 is CASSWPGWLNTEAFF. The CDR3 nucleotides are TGTGCCAGCAGTTGGCCTGGGTGGCTGAACACTGAAGCTTTCTTT.

A remark on this clonotype: This may stem from a read error, because a much larger clone lies one nucleotide away. The chain links TRBV6-2 or TRBV6-3 to TRBJ1-5; TRBD1 might be the D (5 bases). Trimming took off 5 bases at V and 2 bases at J, with 16 bases between the two ends. The CDR3 spans 16 residues. CDR1 is MNHEY and CDR2 is SVGEGT in the germline V gene. CDR3 residues: CASSHGSGRGNQPQHF. CDR3 sequence (DNA): TGTGCCAGCAGTCATGGTTCCGGCAGGGGCAATCAGCCCCAGCATTTT.

The gene calls are TRBV11-2 and TRBJ2-1; TRBD2 matches at 7 bases. The germline gives CDR1 SGHAT, CDR2 FQNNGV. V was pared by 9 bases and J by 3 bases, with 11 bases of the junction left unmatched. CDR3 length: 15 amino acids. This chain's CDR3 is CARRRPASGYNEQFF. CDR3 sequence (DNA): TGTGCCAGGCGCCGCCCGGCTAGCGGCTACAATGAGCAGTTCTTC.

Points on this clonotype: At one boundary the junction diverges from the germline segment, which might be a read error. CDR3 protein: CASSSSTGGINQPRHF. The CDR3 nucleotides are TGTGCCAGCAGTTCGAGTACAGGGGGTATCAATCAGCCCCGGCATTTT. The rearrangement joins TRBV12-3 or TRBV12-4 to TRBJ1-5, with 8 bases matching TRBD1. CDR3 length: 16 residues.

V usage is TRBV28 and J usage is TRBJ1-1; 9 bases fit TRBD1. This CDR3 has 12 amino acids. Germline loops: CDR1 MDHEN, CDR2 SYDVKM. V gave up 5 bases and J gave up 11 bases; unmatched junction bases: 6. CDR3 nucleotide sequence: TGTGCCAGCAGTCTCCGGGACAGGGTTGCTTTCTTT. Its protein is CASSLRDRVAFF.

J is TRBJ2-2 and V is TRBV11-2; weak D call: TRBD2 (6 bases). Germline CDR1 SGHAT, CDR2 FQNNGV. With 6 bases removed from V and 5 bases from J, the gap between germline ends came to 13 bases. The CDR3 is 14 amino acids. The CDR3 loop reads CASSLAGITGELFF. The DNA for the CDR3 is TGTGCCAGCAGTCTTGCGGGAATTACCGGGGAGCTGTTTTTT.

This sequence joins TRBV29-1 and TRBJ2-1, with a weak D call TRBD2 (7 bases). CDR1 and CDR2 (germline): SQVTM, ANQGSEA. This CDR3 region has 15 residues. With 5 bases removed from V and 11 bases from J, the gap between germline ends came to 25 bases. CDR3 amino acids: CSVSGGGSIYSKQFF. Here the CDR3 DNA reads TGCAGCGTTAGTGGGGGCGGGAGTATCTACAGTAAGCAGTTCTTC.

V usage is TRBV12-5 and J usage is TRBJ2-1, with D possibly TRBD2 on 6 matching bases. Trimming stripped 2 bases from V and 8 bases from J, with 16 bases between. CDR1 LGHNT and CDR2 FRNRAP come from the germline V gene. The CDR3 runs 15 residues. CDR3 DNA: TGTGCTAGTGGTTTGTTGCAGGGAGGTTCGGATGAGCAGTTCTTC. Its protein product is CASGLLQGGSDEQFF.

This clonotype has only one observation. A much larger clone lies one base from this, so it may be a read error. V usage is TRBV4-3 and J usage is TRBJ1-2; maybe TRBD1 (5 bases). This CDR3 is built from 15 residues. The germline gives CDR1 LGHNA, CDR2 YSLEER. For the CDR3, the DNA is TGCGCCAGGAGCCAAGATCCGGGGGGGGGCTATGGCTACACCTTC. It encodes CARSQDPGGGYGYTF.

This clonotype was seen only once. A read error is possible here, since a much larger clone lies one base away. The chain has TRBV4-3 and TRBJ2-5, with 11 bases aligning to TRBD1. The CDR3 length is 14 residues. Per germline, CDR1 LGHNA and CDR2 YSLEER. Trimming removed 5 bases from V and 11 bases from J; junction bases left unmatched: 10. CDR3 in amino acids: CASSSRTGGHEQYF. The CDR3 bases are TGCGCCAGCAGCTCTCGGACAGGGGGCCATGAGCAGTACTTC.

Details on this clonotype: The missing conserved phenylalanine or tryptophan at the end of this CDR3 makes a read error likely. The chain employs TRBV11-2 and TRBJ2-7, with 10 bases fitting TRBD1. The CDR3 spans 14 residues. V lost 10 bases and J lost 3; bases outside the gene matches: 9. From germline, CDR1 is SGHAT and CDR2 FQNNGV. CDR3 sequence: CANISRTGGYEQYL. CDR3 DNA: TGTGCCAACATCTCTCGGACAGGGGGCTACGAGCAGTACCTC.

This clonotype appeared a few times. Being one base from a much bigger clone, this may be a read error. The chain has TRBV6-1 and TRBJ2-7; D possibly corresponds to TRBD2 (5 bases). The CDR3 has 15 amino acids. The ends were cut back, 3 bases at V and 2 bases at J, with 14 bases in the middle. Germline lookup yields CDR1 MNHNS and CDR2 SASEGT. CDR3 region: CASSDNAGKTYEQYV. In nucleotides, the CDR3 is TGTGCCAGCAGTGATAACGCCGGGAAAACCTACGAGCAGTACGTC.

This clonotype was recorded at least ten times. J is TRBJ2-7 and V is TRBV11-2, with D possibly matching TRBD2 (6 bases). Germline CDR1 reads SGHAT; CDR2 reads FQNNGV. Deletions cut 1 base from V and 7 bases from J, with 11 bases between. The CDR3 totals 13 residues. CDR3 sequence (DNA): TGTGCCAGCAGCTTAGCACACGCGGGGGAGCAGTACTTC. Residues: CASSLAHAGEQYF.

As for this clonotype: Being one base from a much bigger clone, this may be a read error. This chain links TRBV6-6 with TRBJ2-2; D possibly uses TRBD1 or TRBD2 (5 bases each). The CDR3 spans 14 residues. The germline V gene has CDR1 MNHNY and CDR2 SVGAGI (reference sequence). V shed 9 bases and J shed 1 base, with 12 bases lying between them. This CDR3 reads CARWGRLNTGELFF. CDR3 coding DNA: TGTGCCAGATGGGGGAGATTGAACACCGGGGAGCTGTTTTTT.

Ten or more counts support this clonotype. V is TRBV6-6 and J is TRBJ2-2; the D is unclear. CDR1 MNHNY and CDR2 SVGAGI come from the germline V gene (reference sequence). The CDR3 extends over 15 amino acids. Trimming stripped 5 bases from V and 6 bases from J, with 16 bases between. The CDR3 reads CASSPAGHLAGELFF. CDR3 sequence (DNA): TGTGCCAGCAGTCCCGCCGGCCATTTGGCCGGGGAGCTGTTTTTT.

V is TRBV29-1 and J is TRBJ2-3; the match to TRBD1 covers 7 bases. The CDR3 is 13 residues long. Per the germline V gene, CDR1 is SQVTM and CDR2 is ANQGSEA. Written as DNA, the CDR3 is TGCAGTCTTCAACAGGGGAGCGCAGATACGCAGTATTTT. Translating it yields CSLQQGSADTQYF.

This clonotype was observed a single time. The conserved phenylalanine or tryptophan is not found at the CDR3 terminus, so this likely reflects a read error. This rearrangement joins TRBV11-2 to TRBJ2-7; D is ambiguous. The CDR3 runs 15 residues. CDR1 and CDR2 from the germline V gene are SGHAT and FQNNGV. Deletions cut 1 base from V and 1 base from J, with 11 bases between. The CDR3 is CASSLGAGESYEQYS. CDR3 nucleotide sequence: TGTGCCAGCAGCTTAGGGGCAGGAGAGTCCTACGAGCAGTACTCC.

This clonotype has only one observation. Sequence at one end of the junction differs from germline and may be a read error. The chain links TRBV5-6 to TRBJ1-1; TRBD1 is a possible D gene (6 bases). This CDR3 region has 16 residues. Germline loops: CDR1 SGHDT, CDR2 YYEEEE. The CDR3 spells CSSSFSGGVWNTEAFF. The DNA of the CDR3 is TGTTCCAGCAGCTTCTCGGGGGGCGTCTGGAACACTGAAGCTTTCTTT.

The J gene is TRBJ2-1, the V gene TRBV30; weak D call: TRBD2 (6 bases). Germline values: CDR1 GTSNPN, CDR2 SVGIG (reference sequence). The CDR3 sequence is 14 residues long. V was clipped by 2 bases and J by 5 bases, with 13 bases between them. CDR3 sequence: CAWSWDLYNNEQFF. The CDR3 coding sequence is TGTGCCTGGAGTTGGGACTTATACAACAATGAGCAGTTCTTC.

The J gene is TRBJ2-7, the V gene TRBV6-2 or TRBV6-3, with D uncertain. The germline V gene has CDR1 MNHEY and CDR2 SVGEGT. This CDR3 has 13 residues. V was shortened by 4 bases and J by 5 bases, with 12 bases between the two germline ends. The CDR3 bases are TGTGCCAGCAGTTTCATGCAGTACAACGAGCAGTACGTC. It codes for CASSFMQYNEQYV.

On this clonotype itself: One junction end disagrees with the germline gene, perhaps due to a read error. This chain connects TRBV10-3 to TRBJ2-2; D tentatively fits TRBD1 or TRBD2 (5 bases each). Germline CDR1 ENHRY, CDR2 SYGVKD. The CDR3 sequence is 14 residues long. The DNA of the CDR3 is TGTGCCATCAGTGAGATGGGACGGGTCGGGGAACTGTTTTTT. Translating it yields CAISEMGRVGELFF.

Comment on this clonotype: Its ends do not fully match the called genes, so a read error is possible. This chain joins TRBV7-9 and TRBJ1-2; a weak D match, TRBD1 (5 bases). This CDR3 is 13 amino acids long. The germline CDR1 and CDR2 sequences are SEHNR and FQNEAQ (reference sequence). DNA of the CDR3: TGTGCCAGCAGCTTGGGCGGGAGGGGCGGCTACATCTTC. It codes for CASSLGGRGGYIF.

This clonotype came up once. The junction shows a germline mismatch at one end, possibly a read error. The chain is built from TRBV11-2 and TRBJ2-7, with D tentatively TRBD2 (6 bases). Germline CDR1 and CDR2: SGHAT and FQNNGV. This CDR3 is 16 amino acids long. The CDR3 sequence is CGSSLTSRTLSYEQYF. As DNA, the CDR3 is TGTGGCAGCAGCTTAACTAGCAGGACCCTCTCCTACGAGCAGTACTTC.

For this clonotype: A much bigger clone sits one base away, suggesting this may be a read error. The chain carries TRBV4-2 and TRBJ1-2; 9 positions match TRBD1. Germline V gene data show CDR1 as LGHNA and CDR2 as YNFKEQ. This CDR3 comprises 16 residues. CDR3 bases: TGTGCCAGCAGCCAGGAACAGGGGGCGGCCCTCTATGGCTGCACCTTC. It specifies CASSQEQGAALYGCTF.